These 32 T cell receptor beta chains were sequenced from one sample in a study of blood T cell repertoires in COVID-19. TCRdb's table, derived via immunoSEQ multiplex PCR, lists solely in-frame clones and lacks some. The table includes about 330,000 clones, around 87% detected once. The sequencing input was PBMCs or T cells enriched from blood (not recorded which). These receptors all stem from a woman aged 30 to 39 who had recovered from COVID-19.

The chain is built from TRBV28 and TRBJ1-5; maybe TRBD1 (5 bases). The germline V and J ends were trimmed by 7 bases and 3 bases, with 16 bases remaining between them. Germline-derived CDR1 and CDR2 are MDHEN and SYDVKM. CDR3 length: 15 amino acids. CDR3 sequence (DNA): TGTGCCAGCACTCCTAATCGGGGGTACAATCAGCCCCAGCATTTT. Its translation is CASTPNRGYNQPQHF.

The CDR3 sequence is CASSSRTGEQFF. The DNA for the CDR3 is TGTGCCAGCAGCTCTAGAACGGGTGAGCAGTTCTTC. The chain employs TRBV7-8 and TRBJ2-1; D gene uncertain. In germline, CDR1 is SGHVS, CDR2 FQNEAQ. The V end was cut by 4 bases, the J end by 9 bases, with 10 bases between. The CDR3 spans 12 residues.

Only one count was recorded for this clone. The rearrangement links TRBV5-8 to TRBJ2-7, with D uncertain. The CDR3 spans 11 residues. Per the germline V gene, CDR1 is SGHTS and CDR2 is YDEGEE. V lost 0 bases, J lost 4 bases, and 2 bases lay in between. CDR3 amino acids: CASSLVYEQYF. CDR3 nucleotide sequence: TGTGCCAGCAGCTTGGTATACGAGCAGTACTTC. The full variable domain, its missing parts supplied by reference TRBV5-8 and TRBJ2-7, is EAGVTQSPTHLIKTRGQQATLRCSPISGHTSVYWYQQALGLGLQFLLWYDEGEERNRGNFPPRFSGRQFPNYSSELNVNALELEDSALYLCASSLVYEQYFGPGTRLTVT.

The chain links TRBV18 to TRBJ2-2; possible D gene TRBD2, 5 bases. Trimming shortened V by 2 bases and J by 2 bases, and 6 bases separated the two germline ends. This CDR3 has 14 residues. Germline loops: CDR1 KGHSH, CDR2 LQKENI. DNA for the CDR3: TGTGCCAGCTCACCAGGGAGCAACACCGGGGAGCTGTTTTTT. This translates into CASSPGSNTGELFF.

The V gene is TRBV27, the J gene TRBJ1-2, with 9 positions matching TRBD1. V gave up 7 bases and J gave up 3 bases; unmatched junction bases: 6. This CDR3 region has 14 residues. Germline CDR1 MNHEY, CDR2 SMNVEV (reference sequence). The chain's CDR3 is CASTRQGGDYGYTF. In nucleotides, the CDR3 is TGTGCCAGCACCCGACAGGGGGGTGACTATGGCTACACCTTC.

The chain carries TRBV19 and TRBJ2-7; a possible D gene is TRBD2 (6 bases). This CDR3 has 13 amino acids. V was trimmed by 4 bases and J by 7 bases, leaving 14 bases between them. Germline V gene lookup returns CDR1 LNHDA and CDR2 SQIVND (reference sequence). This CDR3 is CASSTALLAEQYF. The DNA of the CDR3 is TGTGCCAGTAGTACCGCTCTACTAGCAGAGCAGTACTTC.

This chain uses TRBV11-2 with TRBJ1-4, with D perhaps TRBD1 (5 bases). The CDR3 loop spans 15 amino acids. V lost 5 bases, J lost 3 bases, and 13 bases lay in between. Germline CDR1 is SGHAT and CDR2 is FQNNGV. In nucleotides, the CDR3 is TGTGCCAGCAGCCCCCTGGGCAGGGCTAATGAAAAACTGTTTTTT. This translates into CASSPLGRANEKLFF.

V gene TRBV4-3 combines with J gene TRBJ1-4; the match to TRBD1 covers 7 bases. The CDR3 totals 16 residues. Losses at the gene ends were 1 base for V and 3 bases for J; bases not matched to a gene: 5. The germline gives CDR1 LGHNA, CDR2 YSLEER. This chain's CDR3 is CASSQARGQSNEKLFF. The CDR3 DNA is TGCGCCAGCAGCCAAGCGAGGGGACAGTCTAATGAAAAACTGTTTTTT.

The chain couples TRBV18 to TRBJ1-2; D gene uncertain. Germline CDR1 KGHSH, CDR2 LQKENI. V lost 2 bases and J lost 3, with 7 bases in between. The CDR3 has 13 amino acids. In DNA, the CDR3 is TGTGCCAGCTCACCAGGCGGCCACTATGGCTACACCTTC. Translation gives CASSPGGHYGYTF. Full variable domain (missing parts from reference TRBV18 and TRBJ1-2): NAGVMQNPRHLVRRRGQEARLRCSPMKGHSHVYWYRQLPEEGLKFMVYLQKENIIDESGMPKERFSAEFPKEGPSILRIQQVVRGDSAAYFCASSPGGHYGYTFGSGTRLTVV.

The chain combines TRBV6-1 with TRBJ1-4, with D tentatively TRBD1 (5 bases). This CDR3 is 16 amino acids long. V gave up 2 bases and J gave up 5 bases, with 15 bases separating them. In germline, CDR1 is MNHNS, CDR2 SASEGT. This CDR3 is CASSETSGRGNEKLFF. The DNA for the CDR3 is TGTGCCAGCAGTGAAACCTCCGGGAGGGGAAATGAAAAACTGTTTTTT.

The chain recombines TRBV27 with TRBJ2-4; D perhaps matches TRBD1 (7 bases). Trimming took off 3 bases at V and 5 bases at J, with 14 bases between the two ends. Germline V gene data show CDR1 as MNHEY and CDR2 as SMNVEV (reference sequence). CDR3 size: 15 residues. For the CDR3, the DNA is TGTGCCAGCAGTTTTCAGGGCAGGGGGGAAAACATTCAGTACTTC. Protein: CASSFQGRGENIQYF.

The chain recombines TRBV19 with TRBJ2-2, with D possibly matching TRBD2 (6 bases). Germline CDR1 reads LNHDA; CDR2 reads SQIVND (reference sequence). The CDR3 is made up of 14 amino acids. Trimming took off 8 bases at V and 4 bases at J, with 14 bases between the two ends. This CDR3 is CASGGPMATGELFF. The CDR3 region has the DNA TGTGCCAGTGGAGGGCCGATGGCCACCGGGGAGCTGTTTTTT.

In nucleotides, the CDR3 is TGCAGCGCAAAACCCCAGCGGGGGGTGGGAGAGACCCAGTACTTC. It yields the protein CSAKPQRGVGETQYF. This chain links TRBV29-1 with TRBJ2-5; 9 bases line up with TRBD2. Germline trimming cut 7 bases from V and 4 bases from J; bases unmatched to any gene: 13. In germline, CDR1 is SQVTM, CDR2 ANQGSEA. CDR3 length equals 15 residues.

V usage is TRBV29-1 and J usage is TRBJ1-3; 7 bases agree with TRBD1. Losses at the gene ends were 6 bases for V and 8 bases for J; bases not matched to a gene: 7. Germline lookup yields CDR1 SQVTM and CDR2 ANQGSEA. This CDR3 contains 12 residues. Here the CDR3 reads CSVQTGLYTIYF. Here the CDR3 DNA reads TGCAGCGTACAGACAGGGCTATACACCATATATTTT.

The chain carries TRBV30 and TRBJ1-2; 8 bases align to TRBD1. CDR1 is GTSNPN and CDR2 is SVGIG in the germline V gene (reference sequence). The CDR3 runs 14 residues. The V segment lost 2 bases and the J segment 4 bases; nucleotides outside the gene matches: 6. The chain's CDR3 is CAWSLGTGSYGYTF. Here the CDR3 DNA reads TGTGCCTGGAGTCTCGGGACAGGAAGCTATGGCTACACCTTC.

The chain recombines TRBV25-1 with TRBJ2-5; D call uncertain. The CDR3 has 11 amino acids. Trimming removed 6 bases from V and 5 bases from J, with 7 bases in between. Germline V gene data show CDR1 as MGHDK and CDR2 as SYGVNS. The CDR3 is CASSAAETQYF. CDR3 in DNA: TGTGCCAGCAGCGCGGCGGAGACCCAGTACTTC.

V usage is TRBV7-3 and J usage is TRBJ2-3, with a possible D match to TRBD2 (6 bases). V was trimmed by 2 bases and J by 4 bases, leaving 7 bases between them. The CDR3 covers 13 residues. Germline V gene data show CDR1 as SGHTA and CDR2 as FQGTGA. CDR3 region: CASSLLAADTQYF. The CDR3 coding sequence is TGTGCCAGCAGCTTATTAGCGGCAGATACGCAGTATTTT.

The rearrangement uses TRBV6-1 and TRBJ2-7; D might be TRBD1 (6 bases). V lost 2 bases and J 5 bases, leaving 7 bases between the germline ends. This CDR3 region has 12 residues. Germline V gene lookup returns CDR1 MNHNS and CDR2 SASEGT. The DNA of the CDR3 is TGTGCCAGCAGTGAAAGGGGGAACGAGCAGTACTTC. Protein product: CASSERGNEQYF.

The chain employs TRBV4-1 and TRBJ1-5; the match to TRBD1 covers 7 bases. The CDR3 contains 17 residues. V shed 1 base, J shed 3 bases, and the junction held 9 bases outside the gene matches. Germline assignment: CDR1 MGHRA and CDR2 YSYEKL. The CDR3 DNA follows: TGCGCCAGCAGCCAAGCCCAGGGGGAAGAGATCAATCAGCCCCAGCATTTT. This translates into CASSQAQGEEINQPQHF.

This sequence joins TRBV19 and TRBJ1-1; 10 bases align to TRBD1. Germline CDR1 and CDR2: LNHDA and SQIVND (reference sequence). The CDR3 has 14 amino acids. J lost 12 bases, V lost 6 bases, and 13 bases had no gene match. The CDR3, as DNA: TGTGCCAGTAGCCCCGGGACAGGGGCCTTTCTGACTTTCTTT. It is translated as CASSPGTGAFLTFF.

The rearrangement uses TRBV19 and TRBJ1-2, with D perhaps matching TRBD1 (5 bases). The CDR3 is 14 amino acids. The germline V and J ends were trimmed by 0 bases and 4 bases, with 9 bases remaining between them. CDR1 is LNHDA, CDR2 SQIVND, per germline (reference sequence). This CDR3 reads CASSIDGGSYGYTF. CDR3 nucleotides: TGTGCCAGTAGTATAGACGGGGGGAGCTATGGCTACACCTTC.

The chain recombines TRBV28 with TRBJ2-7; possibly TRBD2 for D (6 bases). Germline V CDR1 and CDR2: MDHEN, SYDVKM. CDR3 size: 14 residues. V lost 6 bases, J lost 2 bases, and 14 bases lay in between. For the CDR3, the DNA is TGTGCCAGCAGCTCGGGGGTCTTTGCCTACGAGCAGTACTTC. Its translation is CASSSGVFAYEQYF.

V usage is TRBV7-9 and J usage is TRBJ1-5, with 10 bases lining up with TRBD1. Germline trimming cut 1 base from V and 6 bases from J; bases unmatched to any gene: 6. Germline V gene lookup returns CDR1 SEHNR and CDR2 FQNEAQ (reference sequence). The CDR3 is 16 residues long. CDR3 DNA sequence: TGTGCCAGCAGCTTAGGCGCCGGGACAGGGGTTCAGCCCCAGCATTTT. The encoded protein is CASSLGAGTGVQPQHF.

The chain has TRBV2 and TRBJ1-5, with a weak D call TRBD1 (6 bases). Deletions cut 2 bases from V and 0 bases from J, with 11 bases between. The CDR3 totals 16 residues. The germline gives CDR1 SNHLY, CDR2 FYNNEI. In nucleotides, the CDR3 is TGTGCCAGCAGTGAACTAGGGGGACATAGCAATCAGCCCCAGCATTTT. It codes for CASSELGGHSNQPQHF.

The rearrangement links TRBV9 to TRBJ1-2, with 7 nucleotides matching TRBD1. The germline CDR1 and CDR2 sequences are SGDLS and YYNGEE. The CDR3 extends over 13 amino acids. Trimming took 4 bases from V and 4 from J; bases not matched to a gene: 4. The CDR3: CASSIQGSYGYTF. The CDR3 DNA reads TGTGCCAGCAGCATACAGGGGTCCTATGGCTACACCTTC.

This chain uses TRBV28 with TRBJ1-6; perhaps TRBD1 as D (5 bases). Germline CDR1 is MDHEN and CDR2 is SYDVKM. The CDR3 runs 15 residues. V lost 4 bases, J lost 8 bases, and 15 bases lay in between. CDR3 amino acids: CASSSPRGNYSPLHF. CDR3 nucleotide sequence: TGTGCCAGCAGTTCGCCTCGGGGGAATTATTCACCCCTCCACTTT. Drawing the rest from reference TRBV28 and TRBJ1-6, the complete variable domain is DVKVTQSSRYLVKRTGEKVFLECVQDMDHENMFWYRQDPGLGLRLIYFSYDVKMKEKGDIPEGYSVSREKKERFSLILESASTNQTSMYLCASSSPRGNYSPLHFGNGTRLTVT.

The genes are TRBV19 and TRBJ1-1; 7 bases agree with TRBD1. The CDR3 covers 15 residues. Germline-derived CDR1 and CDR2 are LNHDA and SQIVND (reference sequence). Trimming cost V 7 bases and J 3 bases; bases outside gene matches: 11. This CDR3 is CASTRRQGGYTEAFF. CDR3 DNA sequence: TGTGCCAGTACCCGGAGACAGGGAGGTTACACTGAAGCTTTCTTT.

The rearrangement joins TRBV28 to TRBJ2-5; D possibly corresponds to TRBD2 (5 bases). Germline V gives CDR1 MDHEN, CDR2 SYDVKM. This CDR3 has 14 amino acids. V was clipped by 3 bases and J by 4 bases, with 12 bases between them. Written as DNA, the CDR3 is TGTGCCAGCAGTTTGGGAGATGGACGAGAGACCCAGTACTTC. This translates into CASSLGDGRETQYF.

The genes are TRBV2 and TRBJ1-1, with D possibly being TRBD1 (6 bases). CDR3 size: 13 residues. Germline CDR1 is SNHLY and CDR2 is FYNNEI. V was trimmed by 5 bases and J by 4 bases, leaving 11 bases between them. CDR3 amino acids: CASSQGRVTEAFF. The CDR3 nucleotides read TGTGCCAGCAGTCAGGGGAGAGTCACTGAAGCTTTCTTT.

V gene TRBV3-1 (or the pseudogene TRBV3-2) combines with J gene TRBJ2-2, with D tentatively TRBD1 (6 bases). Trimming left V 7 bases short and J 0 bases short, with 12 bases between. Germline CDR1 is LGHDT and CDR2 is YNNKEL (reference sequence). The CDR3 consists of 15 residues. CDR3 nucleotides: TGTGCCAGCAAACATAGGACAGCGAACACCGGGGAGCTGTTTTTT. Protein product: CASKHRTANTGELFF.

The J gene is TRBJ2-7, the V gene TRBV30; 8 bases line up with TRBD1. Germline loops: CDR1 GTSNPN, CDR2 SVGIG (reference sequence). The CDR3 loop spans 12 amino acids. V shed 6 bases, J shed 4 bases, and the junction held 5 bases outside the gene matches. The DNA of the CDR3 is TGTGCCTGCCGGGACAGGCGGTACGAGCAGTACTTC. Translated, it gives CACRDRRYEQYF. Full variable domain (outside the CDR3, taken from reference TRBV30 and TRBJ2-7): SQTIHQWPATLVQPVGSPLSLECTVEGTSNPNLYWYRQAAGRGLQLLFYSVGIGQISSEVPQNLSASRPQDRQFILSSKKLLLSDSGFYLCACRDRRYEQYFGPGTRLTVT.

V and J are TRBV2 and TRBJ2-1; 8 nucleotides align to TRBD2. Germline CDR1 and CDR2: SNHLY and FYNNEI. This CDR3 has 15 residues. Unmatched junction bases numbered 8, after V lost 3 bases and J lost 7 bases. The CDR3 DNA follows: TGTGCCAGCAGTGAGGGGACTAGGTCTAGGAATGAGCAGTTCTTC. Amino acids: CASSEGTRSRNEQFF.